This paragraph reports one T cell receptor (beta chain). Unsorted samples relied on 80 million to 90 million PBMCs, which served as the source of genomic DNA. This sample was included in a study of shared clonotypes between healthy human individuals. Deep-level running was used for the assay. The table came from immunoSEQ multiplex PCR; TCRdb's copy has only in-frame clones and leaves some out. The table records fewer than 650,000 clones, roughly four fifths of them present only once. After removal of 0 bases from V and 3 bases from J, the junction contained 4 bases not matched to a gene. CDR3 length: 16 amino acids. Per germline, CDR1 SGHRS and CDR2 YFSETQ.

V is TRBV5-1 and J is TRBJ2-2; TRBD2 matches 8 bases. The sequence was collected from a woman aged 40 to 55 in good health. Some clones in this sample may be carry-over from other donors' samples. Sequencing used PBMCs. The DNA for the CDR3 is TGCGCCAGCAGCTTGGAAGCGGGAGCGGACACCGGGGAGCTGTTTTTT. Its protein is CASSLEAGADTGELFF.